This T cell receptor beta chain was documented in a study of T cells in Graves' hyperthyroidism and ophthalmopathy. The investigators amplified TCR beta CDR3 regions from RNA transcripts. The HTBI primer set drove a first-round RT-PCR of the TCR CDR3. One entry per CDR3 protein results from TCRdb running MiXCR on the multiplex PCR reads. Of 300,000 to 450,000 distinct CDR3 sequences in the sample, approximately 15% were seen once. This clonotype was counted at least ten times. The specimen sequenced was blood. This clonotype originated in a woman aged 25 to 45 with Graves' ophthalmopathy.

CDR3 coding DNA: TGTGCCAGCAGTTTATTTCGCGGGACTAGCGGGGGGGGCCAAGAGACCCAGTACTTC. As protein: CASSLFRGTSGGGQETQYF. V gene TRBV28 combines with J gene TRBJ2-5; TRBD2 matches 16 bases. Per the germline V gene, CDR1 is MDHEN and CDR2 is SYDVKM. With V trimmed by 1 base and J by 1 base, 6 bases remained unmatched. This CDR3 spans 19 amino acids.